Listed here are 29 T cell receptor beta chains from one sample, sequenced in a study of blood T cells in healthy people across ages. For the second PCR, which ran for about 6 to 12 cycles, a sample-barcoded 5' primer and a J-beta primer mix were used. TCRdb processed the 5' RACE reads anew with MiXCR; each CDR3 protein has one entry. The profile covers approximately 830,000 distinct CDR3 sequences, with around two thirds appearing a single time and about 27% taken by the ten largest. The specimen was blood. The receptors shown here come from a man aged 25-40 years in good health.

The chain couples TRBV7-3 to TRBJ2-5, with TRBD1 identical over 8 bases. The DNA end favors TRBJ2-7, so the J call may be wrong. CDR3 size: 13 residues. CDR1 is SGHTA and CDR2 is FQGTGA in the germline V gene. CDR3 sequence (DNA): TGTGCCAGCAGCTTATCCGGACAGGGCGAGCAGTACTTC. This codes for CASSLSGQGEQYF.

V gene TRBV15 combines with J gene TRBJ2-3, with no clear D. CDR1 is LNHNV and CDR2 is YYDKDF in the germline V gene (reference sequence). The V gene lost 4 bases and the J gene lost 9 bases, with 8 bases spanning the gap. This CDR3 has 11 amino acids. The CDR3 region is CATSNSWTQYF. The CDR3 DNA reads TGTGCCACCAGCAACAGCTGGACGCAGTATTTT.

This rearrangement joins TRBV15 to TRBJ2-7; possible D gene TRBD1, 5 bases. Matching the DNA end better, TRBJ2-5 makes the J call doubtful. The germline V gene encodes CDR1 LNHNV and CDR2 YYDKDF (reference sequence). There are 15 residues in the CDR3. The CDR3: CATSRDPPGFGTQYF. CDR3 coding DNA: TGTGCCACCAGCAGAGATCCCCCAGGGTTCGGGACCCAGTACTTC.

The genes are TRBV29-1 and TRBJ1-6; possible D gene TRBD1, 6 bases. Germline V lookup: CDR1 SQVTM, CDR2 ANQGSEA. V was cut by 3 bases and J by 7 bases, with 10 bases left in between. CDR3 length equals 13 residues. CDR3: CSVDLQGNSPLHF. The CDR3 DNA is TGCAGCGTTGACTTACAGGGAAATTCACCCCTCCACTTT.

This clonotype came up a few times. CDR3 nucleotide sequence: TGTGCCAGCAGCCCATCGGGGACTAGCTCCCTTGAAGGAAATGAGCAGTTCTTC. Translation: CASSPSGTSSLEGNEQFF. V and J are TRBV7-9 and TRBJ2-1, with 9 positions matching TRBD2. The V segment lost 5 bases and the J segment 7 bases; nucleotides outside the gene matches: 18. The germline gives CDR1 SEHNR, CDR2 FQNEAQ (reference sequence). The CDR3 length is 18 residues. Combining the CDR3 with reference TRBV7-9 and TRBJ2-1 gives the whole variable domain DTGVSQNPRHKITKRGQNVTFRCDPISEHNRLYWYRQTLGQGPEFLTYFQNEAQLEKSRLLSDRFSAERPKGSFSTLEIQRTEQGDSAMYLCASSPSGTSSLEGNEQFFGPGTRLTVL.

CDR3 bases: TGCAGTGCTAGTTCAACAGAGGGGGCAGGTTTCTACGAGCAGTACTTC. The encoded protein is CSASSTEGAGFYEQYF. This chain uses TRBV20-1 with TRBJ2-7; 7 bases are a match to TRBD1. J gave up 3 bases and V 3 bases, and 14 bases lay outside the gene matches. The CDR3 totals 16 residues. Germline V lookup: CDR1 DFQATT, CDR2 SNEGSKA (reference sequence).

The chain is built from TRBV7-9 and TRBJ2-6, with 7 bases identical to TRBD1. The CDR3 sequence is 16 residues long. Losses at the gene ends were 3 bases for V and 0 bases for J; bases not matched to a gene: 2. Germline values: CDR1 SEHNR, CDR2 FQNEAQ (reference sequence). Written as DNA, the CDR3 is TGTGCCAGCAGCTTGGACAGGCACTCTGGGGCCAACGTCCTGACTTTC. This encodes CASSLDRHSGANVLTF.

The rearrangement joins TRBV6-6 to TRBJ2-5; D is perhaps TRBD1 or TRBD2 (5 bases each). CDR1 and CDR2 from the germline V gene are MNHNY and SVGAGI (reference sequence). V was cut by 5 bases and J by 11 bases, with 27 bases left in between. The CDR3 covers 16 residues. CDR3 sequence (DNA): TGTGCCAGCAGTCCCCTCGACGGGACCAAGCCTGGGGAGCAGTACTTC. As protein: CASSPLDGTKPGEQYF.

This chain joins TRBV28 and TRBJ1-2; D is unresolved. The CDR3 is made up of 12 amino acids. Trimming removed 7 bases at V and 2 bases at J, with 8 bases between. The germline CDR1 and CDR2 sequences are MDHEN and SYDVKM. DNA for the CDR3: TGTGCCAGCATCGGGAGGAACTATGGCTACACCTTC. It translates to CASIGRNYGYTF.

The V gene is TRBV24-1, the J gene TRBJ1-4; D gene uncertain. There are 16 residues in the CDR3. The germline V gene encodes CDR1 KGHDR and CDR2 SFDVKD. Trimming removed 4 bases from V and 4 bases from J, with 15 bases in between. The CDR3 reads CATSDSDGTRNEKLFF. The CDR3 bases are TGTGCCACCAGTGACTCTGACGGAACCCGTAATGAAAAACTGTTTTTT.

For this clonotype: At one end the junction does not follow the germline gene, possibly because of a read error. V and J are TRBV6-5 and TRBJ2-7; D might be TRBD1 or TRBD2, each matching 6 bases. This CDR3 is 17 amino acids long. Germline values: CDR1 MNHEY, CDR2 SVGAGI. The chain's CDR3 is CASSSPPQPGGLYERYF. The CDR3 DNA reads TGTGCCAGCAGTTCTCCCCCACAGCCTGGGGGGCTCTACGAGCGGTACTTC.

This clonotype was picked up a small number of times. This chain connects TRBV12-3 or TRBV12-4 to TRBJ2-4; 7 bases match TRBD1. The junction had 10 bases not matched to a gene; V was cut back by 3 bases and J by 8 bases. The CDR3 sequence is 15 residues long. The CDR3 is CASSFSGGNSDIQYF. The DNA of the CDR3 is TGTGCCAGCAGTTTCTCAGGGGGAAATTCGGACATTCAGTACTTC.

V usage is TRBV5-5 and J usage is TRBJ2-5; D ambiguous. V shed 2 bases and J shed 2 bases, with 19 bases lying between them. Germline V lookup: CDR1 SGHKS, CDR2 YYEKEE (reference sequence). This CDR3 contains 17 residues. The CDR3 DNA is TGTGCCAGCAGCTTATATCTAGAGCCAGCCAAACAAGAGACCCAGTACTTC. As protein: CASSLYLEPAKQETQYF.

The V call is TRBV6-2 or TRBV6-3, the J call TRBJ2-5; 7 bases map to TRBD1. Gene TRBJ2-7 matches the end of the DNA better, so the J call may be wrong. From germline, CDR1 is MNHEY and CDR2 SVGEGT. This CDR3 contains 17 residues. The CDR3 is CASSYPPDRASSYEQYF. The CDR3 coding sequence is TGTGCCAGCAGTTACCCCCCCGACAGGGCATCCAGCTACGAGCAGTACTTC.

This chain links TRBV9 with TRBJ2-3, with D unclear. The CDR3 has 14 amino acids. The germline V and J ends were trimmed by 1 base and 1 base, with 7 bases remaining between them. Germline values: CDR1 SGDLS, CDR2 YYNGEE. CDR3 region: CASSVLLGTDTQYF. The DNA for the CDR3 is TGTGCCAGCAGCGTACTATTGGGCACAGATACGCAGTATTTT.

This clonotype was detected only once. CDR3 in amino acids: CASSGGTGLNQPQHF. CDR3 DNA: TGTGCCAGCAGCGGGGGGACAGGCCTCAATCAGCCCCAGCATTTT. The chain couples TRBV7-8 to TRBJ1-5; TRBD1 matches at 8 bases. V gave up 5 bases and J gave up 3 bases; unmatched junction bases: 6. Germline CDR1 is SGHVS and CDR2 is FQNEAQ. CDR3 size: 15 residues.

The genes are TRBV6-1 and TRBJ2-4; 9 nucleotides line up with TRBD1. Germline V gene data show CDR1 as MNHNS and CDR2 as SASEGT. With 1 base clipped from V and 15 bases from J, the junction kept 7 bases outside the gene matches. This CDR3 has 13 residues. CDR3 DNA: TGTGCCAGCAGTGAAGTGGGGATGGGACAGGGGTACTTC. This codes for CASSEVGMGQGYF.

In its sample, this clonotype was seen a few times. The chain joins TRBV7-8 to TRBJ2-1; D is unclear. This CDR3 is 14 amino acids long. Trimming took 5 bases from V and 10 from J, leaving 18 bases between them. Germline CDR1 SGHVS, CDR2 FQNEAQ. CDR3 bases: TGTGCCAGCAGCCCAGGTAAGCGAACGGGCGAGCAGTTCTTC. Translation: CASSPGKRTGEQFF.

This chain uses TRBV10-3 with TRBJ1-6; tentatively, D is TRBD1 (5 bases). V was trimmed by 6 bases and J by 7 bases, leaving 10 bases between them. Germline values: CDR1 ENHRY, CDR2 SYGVKD. There are 13 residues in the CDR3. The CDR3 coding sequence is TGTGCCATCAGGGACACAGACAATTCACCCCTCCACTTT. Translating gives CAIRDTDNSPLHF.

The V and J genes are TRBV29-1 and TRBJ1-2; possible D gene TRBD1, 6 bases. Germline-derived CDR1 and CDR2 are SQVTM and ANQGSEA. The CDR3 is made up of 13 amino acids. V lost 7 bases and J 8 bases, leaving 20 bases between the germline ends. Written as DNA, the CDR3 is TGCAGCGCCGCGCTGGACAGTAAGGGGGGCTACACCTTC. It yields the protein CSAALDSKGGYTF.

The chain combines TRBV28 with TRBJ2-7, with TRBD1 matching 9 bases. With 5 bases clipped from V and 0 bases from J, the junction kept 5 bases outside the gene matches. The CDR3 runs 15 residues. Germline CDR1 and CDR2: MDHEN and SYDVKM. The CDR3 sequence is CASSTDRGGSYEQYF. CDR3 coding DNA: TGTGCCAGCAGTACAGACAGGGGGGGCTCCTACGAGCAGTACTTC.

This clonotype was counted between two and nine times. The chain joins TRBV29-1 to TRBJ2-7; no clear D gene. V was clipped by 4 bases and J by 2 bases, with 12 bases between them. There are 13 residues in the CDR3. The germline V gene has CDR1 SQVTM and CDR2 ANQGSEA. The chain's CDR3 is CSVVVAVPYEQYF. CDR3 DNA sequence: TGCAGCGTTGTCGTGGCAGTCCCCTACGAGCAGTACTTC.

This chain links TRBV5-1 with TRBJ1-6; maybe TRBD1 (6 bases). Trimming stripped 0 bases from V and 9 bases from J, with 16 bases between. The CDR3 length is 16 residues. From germline, CDR1 is SGHRS and CDR2 YFSETQ. In nucleotides, the CDR3 is TGCGCCAGCAGCTTGGTAATGGGGGCGCGTATTTCACCCCTCCACTTT. Amino acid sequence: CASSLVMGARISPLHF.

The rearrangement uses TRBV29-1 and TRBJ2-7; D ambiguous. V was shortened by 4 bases and J by 0 bases, with 7 bases between the two germline ends. This CDR3 spans 12 amino acids. Germline values: CDR1 SQVTM, CDR2 ANQGSEA. This CDR3 is CSVGAFSYEQYF. The CDR3 DNA reads TGCAGCGTTGGGGCGTTCTCCTACGAGCAGTACTTC.

This clonotype has more than one count but fewer than ten. V and J are TRBV7-9 and TRBJ2-7; D is undetermined. The ends were cut back, 2 bases at V and 1 base at J, with 18 bases in the middle. The germline V gene has CDR1 SEHNR and CDR2 FQNEAQ (reference sequence). The CDR3 length is 17 residues. CDR3: CASSLSYRATKSYEQYF. The CDR3 nucleotides read TGTGCCAGCAGCTTATCTTACCGGGCCACCAAATCCTACGAGCAGTACTTC. The full variable domain, with the rest looked up from reference TRBV7-9 and TRBJ2-7, is DTGVSQNPRHKITKRGQNVTFRCDPISEHNRLYWYRQTLGQGPEFLTYFQNEAQLEKSRLLSDRFSAERPKGSFSTLEIQRTEQGDSAMYLCASSLSYRATKSYEQYFGPGTRLTVT.

The V call is TRBV3-1, the J call TRBJ2-1, with D uncertain. The CDR3 extends over 12 amino acids. Per the germline V gene, CDR1 is LGHDT and CDR2 is YNNKEL (reference sequence). The V gene lost 2 bases and the J gene lost 10 bases, with 9 bases spanning the gap. The CDR3 DNA reads TGTGCCAGCAGCCAATCCTACGGCGAGCAGTTCTTC. Protein product: CASSQSYGEQFF.

This rearrangement joins TRBV6-1 to TRBJ1-2; 9 bases line up with TRBD1. The V segment lost 0 bases and the J segment 12 bases; nucleotides outside the gene matches: 8. The V gene's germline CDR1 is MNHNS and CDR2 SASEGT. This CDR3 has 14 amino acids. The CDR3 sequence is CASSEAIDRGTDTF. For the CDR3, the DNA is TGTGCCAGCAGTGAAGCTATTGACAGGGGGACGGACACCTTC.

This clonotype was counted many times. The chain links TRBV7-2 to TRBJ1-5, with D possibly being TRBD1 (5 bases). The V end was cut by 5 bases, the J end by 4 bases, with 15 bases between. Germline V CDR1 and CDR2: SGHTA, FQGNSA. The CDR3 has 15 residues. CDR3 nucleotide sequence: TGTGCCAGCAGCCCGGACTGGGGGGGAAATCAGCCCCAGCATTTT. This translates into CASSPDWGGNQPQHF.

V usage is TRBV7-2 and J usage is TRBJ1-1; D remains unclear. Trimming took 5 bases from V and 0 from J, leaving 10 bases between them. Per germline, CDR1 SGHTA and CDR2 FQGNSA. CDR3 size: 14 residues. CDR3 sequence reads: CASSPNSLNTEAFF. CDR3 coding DNA: TGTGCCAGCAGCCCAAACTCCTTGAACACTGAAGCTTTCTTT.